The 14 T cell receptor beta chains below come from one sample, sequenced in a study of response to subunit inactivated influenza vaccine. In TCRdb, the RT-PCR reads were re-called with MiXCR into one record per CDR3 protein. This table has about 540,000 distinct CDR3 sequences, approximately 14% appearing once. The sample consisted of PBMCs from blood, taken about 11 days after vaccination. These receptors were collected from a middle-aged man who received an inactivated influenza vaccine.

CDR3 sequence: CATSEEGQGPQETQYF. Written as DNA, the CDR3 is TGTGCCACCAGTGAGGAGGGACAGGGACCGCAAGAGACCCAGTACTTC. The chain employs TRBV24-1 and TRBJ2-5; 9 nucleotides line up with TRBD1. Germline values: CDR1 KGHDR, CDR2 SFDVKD. Trimming at V came to 4 bases and at J to 2 bases, leaving 7 bases not matched to a gene. The CDR3 totals 16 residues.

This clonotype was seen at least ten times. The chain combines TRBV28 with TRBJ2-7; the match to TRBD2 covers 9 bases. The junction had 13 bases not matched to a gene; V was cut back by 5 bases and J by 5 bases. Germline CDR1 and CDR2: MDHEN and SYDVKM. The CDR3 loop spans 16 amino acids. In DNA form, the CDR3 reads TGTGCCAGCAGTCGACCTATGGGACTAGCAGAACACGAGCAGTACTTC. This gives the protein CASSRPMGLAEHEQYF.

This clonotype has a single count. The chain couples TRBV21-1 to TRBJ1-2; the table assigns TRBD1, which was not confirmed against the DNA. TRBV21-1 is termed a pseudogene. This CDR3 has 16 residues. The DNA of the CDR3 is TGTGCCAGCAGCAGGGGGACAGGGGGCGCCGGAAATGGCTACACCTTC. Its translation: CASSRGTGGAGNGYTF.

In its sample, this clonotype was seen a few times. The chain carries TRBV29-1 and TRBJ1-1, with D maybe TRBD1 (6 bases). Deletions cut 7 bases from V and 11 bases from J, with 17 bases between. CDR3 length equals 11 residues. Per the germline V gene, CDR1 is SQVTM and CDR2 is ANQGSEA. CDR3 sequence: CSGSSGAAAFF. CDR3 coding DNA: TGCAGCGGCTCGTCGGGGGCTGCGGCTTTCTTT.

This chain's CDR3 is CASSTRTGALYEKLFF. CDR3 bases: TGTGCCAGCAGCACTCGGACTGGGGCTCTTTATGAAAAACTGTTTTTT. This chain uses TRBV3-1 with TRBJ1-4, with D tentatively TRBD1 (5 bases). V was clipped by 5 bases and J by 6 bases, with 19 bases between them. The CDR3 loop spans 16 amino acids. Germline CDR1 LGHDT, CDR2 YNNKEL (reference sequence).

This chain's CDR3 is CASSLAGGTGNSPLHF. The CDR3 bases are TGTGCCAGCAGCTTGGCAGGTGGGACAGGGAACTCACCCCTCCACTTT. This chain joins TRBV5-5 and TRBJ1-6; 9 nucleotides agree with TRBD1. The CDR3 has 16 residues. Germline-derived CDR1 and CDR2 are SGHKS and YYEKEE (reference sequence). J lost 10 bases, V lost 0 bases, and 8 bases had no gene match.

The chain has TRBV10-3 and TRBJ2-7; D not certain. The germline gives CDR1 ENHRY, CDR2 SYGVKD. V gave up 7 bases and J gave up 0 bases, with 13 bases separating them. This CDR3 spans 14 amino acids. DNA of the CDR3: TGTGCCATCACGGATCTAACGGTCTCCTACGAGCAGTACTTC. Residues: CAITDLTVSYEQYF.

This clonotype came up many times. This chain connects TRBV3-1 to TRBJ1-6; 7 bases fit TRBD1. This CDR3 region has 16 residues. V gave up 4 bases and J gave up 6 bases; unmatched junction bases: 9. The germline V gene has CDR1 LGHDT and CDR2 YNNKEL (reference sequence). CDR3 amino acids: CASSRELTGANSPLHF. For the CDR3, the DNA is TGTGCCAGCAGCCGCGAATTAACAGGGGCTAATTCACCCCTCCACTTT. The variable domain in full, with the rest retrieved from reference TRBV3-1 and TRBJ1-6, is DTAVSQTPKYLVTQMGNDKSIKCEQNLGHDTMYWYKQDSKKFLKIMFSYNNKELIINETVPNRFSPKSPDKAHLNLHINSLELGDSAVYFCASSRELTGANSPLHFGNGTRLTVT.

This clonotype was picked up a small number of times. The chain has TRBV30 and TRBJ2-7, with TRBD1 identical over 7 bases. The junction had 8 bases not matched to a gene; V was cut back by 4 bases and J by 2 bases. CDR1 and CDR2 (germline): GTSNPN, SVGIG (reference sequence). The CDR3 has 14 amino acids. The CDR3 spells CAWNIEGATYEQYF. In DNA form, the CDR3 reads TGTGCCTGGAATATTGAGGGGGCCACCTACGAGCAGTACTTC.

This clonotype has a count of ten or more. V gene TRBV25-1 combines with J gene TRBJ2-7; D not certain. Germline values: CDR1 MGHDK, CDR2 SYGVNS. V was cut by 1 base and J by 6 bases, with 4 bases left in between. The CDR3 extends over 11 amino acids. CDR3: CASSESSEQYF. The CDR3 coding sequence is TGTGCCAGCAGTGAATCTAGCGAGCAGTACTTC.

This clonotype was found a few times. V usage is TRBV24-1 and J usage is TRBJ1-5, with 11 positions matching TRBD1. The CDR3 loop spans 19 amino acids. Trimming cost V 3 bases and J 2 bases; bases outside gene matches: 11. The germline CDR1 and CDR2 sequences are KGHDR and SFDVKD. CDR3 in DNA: TGTGCCACCAGTGATGCACCGGGACAGGGGGATTACGGCAATCAGCCCCAGCATTTT. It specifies CATSDAPGQGDYGNQPQHF.

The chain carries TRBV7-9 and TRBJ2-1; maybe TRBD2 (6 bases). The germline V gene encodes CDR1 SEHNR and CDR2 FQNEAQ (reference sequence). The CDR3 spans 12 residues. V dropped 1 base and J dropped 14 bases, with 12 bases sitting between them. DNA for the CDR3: TGTGCCAGCAGCTTAGTACCCAGGGAGGAGTTCTTC. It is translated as CASSLVPREEFF.

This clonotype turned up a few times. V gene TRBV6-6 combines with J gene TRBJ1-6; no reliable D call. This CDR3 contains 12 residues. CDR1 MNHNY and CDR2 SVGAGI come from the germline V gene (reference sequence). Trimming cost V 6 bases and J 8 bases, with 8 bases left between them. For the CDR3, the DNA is TGTGCCAGCAGGCTGCAGGATTCACCCCTCCACTTT. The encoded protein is CASRLQDSPLHF.

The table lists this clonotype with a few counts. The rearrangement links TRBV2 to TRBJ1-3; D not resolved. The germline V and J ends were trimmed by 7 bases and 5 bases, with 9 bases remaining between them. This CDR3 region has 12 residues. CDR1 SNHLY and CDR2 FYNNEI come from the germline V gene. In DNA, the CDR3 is TGTGCCAGCATAGGACCGAGAAACACCATATATTTT. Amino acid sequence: CASIGPRNTIYF.